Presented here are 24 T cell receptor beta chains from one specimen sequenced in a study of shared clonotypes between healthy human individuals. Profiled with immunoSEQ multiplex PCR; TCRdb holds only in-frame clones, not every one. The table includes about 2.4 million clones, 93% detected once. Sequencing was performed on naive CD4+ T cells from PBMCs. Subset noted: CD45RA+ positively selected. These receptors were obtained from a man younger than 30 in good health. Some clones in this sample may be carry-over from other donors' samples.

CDR3 nucleotides: TGTGCCAGCAGCCCCTGGACTAGCGGGAGGGCTGTTGATGAGCAGTTCTTC. As protein: CASSPWTSGRAVDEQFF. V and J are TRBV4-2 and TRBJ2-1; the match to TRBD2 covers 15 bases. Germline loops: CDR1 LGHNA, CDR2 YNFKEQ. V shed 4 bases and J 8 bases; nucleotides not matched to a gene: 9. The CDR3 spans 17 residues.

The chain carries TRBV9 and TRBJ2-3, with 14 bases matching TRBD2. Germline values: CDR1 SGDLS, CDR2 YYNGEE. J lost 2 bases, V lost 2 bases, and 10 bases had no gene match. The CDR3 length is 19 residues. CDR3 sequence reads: CASSVRGLAGGGATDTQYF. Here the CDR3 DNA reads TGTGCCAGCAGCGTCCGTGGACTAGCGGGAGGAGGGGCCACAGATACGCAGTATTTT.

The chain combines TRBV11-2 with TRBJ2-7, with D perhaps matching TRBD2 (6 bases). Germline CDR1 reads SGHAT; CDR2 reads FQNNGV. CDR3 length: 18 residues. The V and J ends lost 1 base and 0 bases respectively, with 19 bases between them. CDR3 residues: CASSLVQYSSARSYEQYF. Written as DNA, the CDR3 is TGTGCCAGCAGCTTAGTTCAGTATTCTAGCGCACGCTCCTACGAGCAGTACTTC.

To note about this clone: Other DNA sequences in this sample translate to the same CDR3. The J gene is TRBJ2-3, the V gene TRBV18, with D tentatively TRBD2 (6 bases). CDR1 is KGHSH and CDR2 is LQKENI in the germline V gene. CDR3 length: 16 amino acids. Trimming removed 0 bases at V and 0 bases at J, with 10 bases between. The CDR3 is CASSPPGGTSTDTQYF. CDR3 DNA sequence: TGTGCCAGCTCACCACCAGGAGGGACTAGCACAGATACGCAGTATTTT.

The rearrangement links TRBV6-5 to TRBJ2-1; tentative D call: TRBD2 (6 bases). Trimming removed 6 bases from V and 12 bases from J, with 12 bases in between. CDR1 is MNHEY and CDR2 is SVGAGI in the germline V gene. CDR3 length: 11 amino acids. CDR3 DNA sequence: TGTGCCAGCAGCGGGAGCGGTGGGCAGTTCTTC. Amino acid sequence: CASSGSGGQFF.

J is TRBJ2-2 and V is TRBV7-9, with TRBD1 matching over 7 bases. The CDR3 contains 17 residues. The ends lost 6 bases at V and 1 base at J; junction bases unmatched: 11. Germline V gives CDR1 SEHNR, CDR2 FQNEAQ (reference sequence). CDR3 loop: CASRKNSGQRNTGELFF. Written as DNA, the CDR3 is TGTGCCAGCAGAAAAAACTCGGGACAGCGGAACACCGGGGAGCTGTTTTTT.

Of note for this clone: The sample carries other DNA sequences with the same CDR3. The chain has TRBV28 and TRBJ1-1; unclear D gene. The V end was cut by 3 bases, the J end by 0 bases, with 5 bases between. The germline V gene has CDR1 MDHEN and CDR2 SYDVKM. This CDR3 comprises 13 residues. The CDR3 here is CASSFGLNTEAFF. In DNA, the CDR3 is TGTGCCAGCAGTTTCGGCCTGAACACTGAAGCTTTCTTT.

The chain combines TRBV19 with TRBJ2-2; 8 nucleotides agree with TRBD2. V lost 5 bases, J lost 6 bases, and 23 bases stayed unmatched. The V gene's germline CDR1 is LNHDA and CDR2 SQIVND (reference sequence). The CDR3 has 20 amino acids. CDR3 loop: CASSPTRRGSGRLSPGELFF. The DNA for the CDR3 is TGTGCCAGTAGTCCCACGCGCCGGGGGAGCGGGAGACTTAGTCCCGGGGAGCTGTTTTTT.

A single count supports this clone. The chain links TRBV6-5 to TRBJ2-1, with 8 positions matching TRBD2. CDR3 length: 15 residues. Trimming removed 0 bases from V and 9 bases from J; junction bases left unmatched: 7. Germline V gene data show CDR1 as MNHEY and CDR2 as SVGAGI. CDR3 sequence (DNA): TGTGCCAGCAGTTACTCGAGTCGGGAGGGCGCTGAGCAGTTCTTC. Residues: CASSYSSREGAEQFF.

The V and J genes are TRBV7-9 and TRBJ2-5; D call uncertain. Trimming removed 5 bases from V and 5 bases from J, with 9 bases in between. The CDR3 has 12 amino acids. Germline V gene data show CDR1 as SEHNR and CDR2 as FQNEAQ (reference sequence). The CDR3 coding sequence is TGTGCCAGCAGCACCACAAGGGAGACCCAGTACTTC. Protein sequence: CASSTTRETQYF.

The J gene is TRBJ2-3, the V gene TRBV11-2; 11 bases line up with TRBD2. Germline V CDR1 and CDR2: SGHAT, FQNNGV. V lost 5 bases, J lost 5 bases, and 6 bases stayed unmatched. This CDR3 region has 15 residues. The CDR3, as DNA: TGTGCCAGCAGCCTACTAGCGGGAGCTAAAGATACGCAGTATTTT. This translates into CASSLLAGAKDTQYF.

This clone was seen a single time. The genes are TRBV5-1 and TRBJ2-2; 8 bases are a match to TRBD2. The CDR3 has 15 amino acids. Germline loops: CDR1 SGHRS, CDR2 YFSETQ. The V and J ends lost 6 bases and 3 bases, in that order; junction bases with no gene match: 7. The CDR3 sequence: CASTYSGSDTGELFF. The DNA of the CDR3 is TGCGCCAGCACCTACAGCGGGAGTGACACCGGGGAGCTGTTTTTT.

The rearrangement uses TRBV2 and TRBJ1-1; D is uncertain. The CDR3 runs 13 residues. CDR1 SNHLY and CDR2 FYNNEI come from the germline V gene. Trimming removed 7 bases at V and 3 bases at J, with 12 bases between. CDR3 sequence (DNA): TGTGCCAGCACCGGACTCGGGTACACTGAAGCTTTCTTT. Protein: CASTGLGYTEAFF.

This chain's CDR3 is CASSSREPSGNTIYF. CDR3 DNA: TGTGCCAGTAGTTCACGGGAGCCCTCTGGAAACACCATATATTTT. The rearrangement links TRBV19 to TRBJ1-3; the D is unclear. Germline CDR1 reads LNHDA; CDR2 reads SQIVND (reference sequence). This CDR3 comprises 15 residues. Trimming removed 5 bases at V and 0 bases at J, with 11 bases between.

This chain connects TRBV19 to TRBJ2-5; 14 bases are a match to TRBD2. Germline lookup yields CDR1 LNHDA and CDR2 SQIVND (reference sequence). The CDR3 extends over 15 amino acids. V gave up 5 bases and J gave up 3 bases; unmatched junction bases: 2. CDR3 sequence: CASSGTSGRKETQYF. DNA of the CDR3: TGTGCCAGTAGTGGGACTAGCGGGAGAAAAGAGACCCAGTACTTC.

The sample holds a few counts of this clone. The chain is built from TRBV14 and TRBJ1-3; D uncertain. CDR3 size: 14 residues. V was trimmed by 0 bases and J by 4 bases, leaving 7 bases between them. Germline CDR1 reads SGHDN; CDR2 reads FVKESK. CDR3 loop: CASSQDQGGNTIYF. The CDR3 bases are TGTGCCAGCAGCCAAGATCAAGGGGGAAACACCATATATTTT.

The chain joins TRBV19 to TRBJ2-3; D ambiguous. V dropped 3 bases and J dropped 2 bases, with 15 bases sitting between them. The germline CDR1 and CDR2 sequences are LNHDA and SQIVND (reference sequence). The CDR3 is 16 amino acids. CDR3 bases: TGTGCCAGTAGTATCCACCTTGGACCTACCACAGATACGCAGTATTTT. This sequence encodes CASSIHLGPTTDTQYF.

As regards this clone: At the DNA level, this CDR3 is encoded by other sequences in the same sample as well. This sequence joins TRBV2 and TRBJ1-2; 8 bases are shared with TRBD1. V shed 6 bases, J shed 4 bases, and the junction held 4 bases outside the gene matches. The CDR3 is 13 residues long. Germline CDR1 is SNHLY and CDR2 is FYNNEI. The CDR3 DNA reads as TGTGCCAGCAGGGTTCAGGGGGCCTATGGCTACACCTTC. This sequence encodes CASRVQGAYGYTF. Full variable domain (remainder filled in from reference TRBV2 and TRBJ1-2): EPEVTQTPSHQVTQMGQEVILRCVPISNHLYFYWYRQILGQKVEFLVSFYNNEISEKSEIFDDQFSVERPDGSNFTLKIRSTKLEDSAMYFCASRVQGAYGYTFGSGTRLTVV.

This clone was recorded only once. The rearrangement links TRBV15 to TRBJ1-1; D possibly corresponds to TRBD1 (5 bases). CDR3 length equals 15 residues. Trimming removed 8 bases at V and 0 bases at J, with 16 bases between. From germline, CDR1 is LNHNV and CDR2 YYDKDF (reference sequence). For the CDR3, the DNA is TGTGCCACCGCTTACCACGGGGCCTTGAACACTGAAGCTTTCTTT. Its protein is CATAYHGALNTEAFF.

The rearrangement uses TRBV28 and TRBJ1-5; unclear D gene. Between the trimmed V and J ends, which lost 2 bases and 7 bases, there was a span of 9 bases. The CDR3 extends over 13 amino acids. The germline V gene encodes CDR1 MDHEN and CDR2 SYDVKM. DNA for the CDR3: TGTGCCAGCAGTTTAATAGGGCACCAGCCCCAGCATTTT. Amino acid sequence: CASSLIGHQPQHF.

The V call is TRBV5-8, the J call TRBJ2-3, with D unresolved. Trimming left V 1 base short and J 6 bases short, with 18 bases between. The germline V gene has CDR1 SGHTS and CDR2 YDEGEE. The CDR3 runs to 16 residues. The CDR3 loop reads CASSLRIGLDPDTQYF. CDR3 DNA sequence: TGTGCCAGCAGCTTGAGAATCGGCTTAGATCCGGATACGCAGTATTTT.

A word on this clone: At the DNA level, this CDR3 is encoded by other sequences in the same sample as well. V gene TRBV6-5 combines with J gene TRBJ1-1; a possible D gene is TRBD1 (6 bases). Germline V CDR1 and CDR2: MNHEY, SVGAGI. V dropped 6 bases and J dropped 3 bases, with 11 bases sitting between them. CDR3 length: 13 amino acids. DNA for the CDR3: TGTGCCAGCAGACTCACAGGGTACACTGAAGCTTTCTTT. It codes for CASRLTGYTEAFF.

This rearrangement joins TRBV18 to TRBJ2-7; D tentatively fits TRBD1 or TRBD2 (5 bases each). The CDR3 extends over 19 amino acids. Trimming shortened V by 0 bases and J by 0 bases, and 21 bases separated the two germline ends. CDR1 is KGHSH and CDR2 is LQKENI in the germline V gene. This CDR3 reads CASSPPVVAGTASSYEQYF. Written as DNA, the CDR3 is TGTGCCAGCTCACCACCGGTAGTCGCCGGGACGGCAAGCTCCTACGAGCAGTACTTC.

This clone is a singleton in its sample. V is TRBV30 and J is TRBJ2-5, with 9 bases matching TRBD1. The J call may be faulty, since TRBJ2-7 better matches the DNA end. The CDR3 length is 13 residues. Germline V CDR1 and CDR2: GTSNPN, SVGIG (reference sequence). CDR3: CARDSGTGREQYF. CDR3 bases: TGTGCCAGGGATTCCGGGACAGGGCGCGAGCAGTACTTC.